One and the same sample provided the 16 T cell receptor beta chains below, sequenced in a study of cytomegalovirus exposure and HLA in healthy donors. The PCR was carried out with 60 Vbeta primers and 13 Jbeta primers. Assay: immunoSEQ multiplex PCR; the TCRdb copy retains only in-frame clones and omits some. Among around 150,000 clones listed, 83% were seen once. Sequenced material: PBMCs. These receptors originate from a man aged 35-49 years in good health and CMV-seronegative.

This clone showed up just once. The same CDR3 arises from other DNA sequences in this sample as well. This chain uses TRBV4-3 with TRBJ2-7; TRBD1 is a possible D gene (5 bases). The CDR3 runs 15 residues. In germline, CDR1 is LGHNA, CDR2 YSLEER. Trimming left V 2 bases short and J 3 bases short, with 14 bases between. CDR3 in DNA: TGCGCCAGCAGCCAAAAATTTGCAGGGATCTACGAGCAGTACTTC. It codes for CASSQKFAGIYEQYF.

The chain couples TRBV5-6 to TRBJ2-7; D might be TRBD1 (5 bases). This CDR3 has 16 residues. Germline CDR1 is SGHDT and CDR2 is YYEEEE. The V end lost 3 bases, the J end lost 0 bases, and 16 bases lay between the germline ends. The CDR3 spells CASSSLGALSSYEQYF. CDR3 DNA: TGTGCCAGCAGCTCCTTAGGGGCCCTAAGCTCCTACGAGCAGTACTTC. Looking up the rest from reference TRBV5-6 and TRBJ2-7 gives the full variable domain: DAGVTQSPTHLIKTRGQQVTLRCSPKSGHDTVSWYQQALGQGPQFIFQYYEEEERQRGNFPDRFSGHQFPNYSSELNVNALLLGDSALYLCASSSLGALSSYEQYFGPGTRLTVT.

This chain's CDR3 is CASSSVSSSGPSYNEQFF. The CDR3 nucleotides read TGTGCCAGCAGTTCCGTCTCCAGTAGCGGGCCTTCCTACAATGAGCAGTTCTTC. V gene TRBV2 combines with J gene TRBJ2-1, with TRBD2 identical over 7 bases. The CDR3 covers 18 residues. Germline V lookup: CDR1 SNHLY, CDR2 FYNNEI. Unmatched junction bases numbered 14, after V lost 5 bases and J lost 1 base.

V usage is TRBV19 and J usage is TRBJ2-3, with TRBD1 matching 9 bases. V shed 4 bases, J shed 4 bases, and the junction held 12 bases outside the gene matches. This CDR3 region has 17 residues. Looked up from germline, CDR1 is LNHDA and CDR2 is SQIVND (reference sequence). CDR3 in amino acids: CASSRRGGQGVADTQYF. The CDR3 nucleotides are TGTGCCAGTAGTAGGAGAGGGGGACAGGGTGTCGCAGATACGCAGTATTTT. Drawing the rest from reference TRBV19 and TRBJ2-3, the complete variable domain is DGGITQSPKYLFRKEGQNVTLSCEQNLNHDAMYWYRQDPGQGLRLIYYSQIVNDFQKGDIAEGYSVSREKKESFPLTVTSAQKNPTAFYLCASSRRGGQGVADTQYFGPGTRLTVL.

The rearrangement uses TRBV19 and TRBJ2-3; no clear D gene. The CDR3 length is 15 residues. V shed 4 bases and J shed 6 bases, with 17 bases lying between them. Germline-derived CDR1 and CDR2 are LNHDA and SQIVND (reference sequence). This chain's CDR3 is CASSTPSSMRDTQYF. CDR3 DNA sequence: TGTGCCAGTAGTACCCCGAGCTCCATGAGGGATACGCAGTATTTT.

The V and J genes are TRBV7-9 and TRBJ1-3; D unclear. CDR3 size: 14 residues. CDR1 and CDR2 from the germline V gene are SEHNR and FQNEAQ (reference sequence). V was pared by 6 bases and J by 0 bases, with 9 bases between. In DNA form, the CDR3 reads TGTGCCAGCAGGGCAGGAATCTCTGGAAACACCATATATTTT. This sequence encodes CASRAGISGNTIYF.

This clone was counted once. The chain joins TRBV28 to TRBJ2-5, with 9 positions matching TRBD2. With 8 bases clipped from V and 8 bases from J, the junction kept 3 bases outside the gene matches. Germline V CDR1 and CDR2: MDHEN, SYDVKM. The CDR3 runs to 11 residues. The chain's CDR3 is CASAGGDTQYF. The DNA for the CDR3 is TGTGCCAGCGCGGGGGGGGATACCCAGTACTTC.

The chain carries TRBV18 and TRBJ1-1; D possibly corresponds to TRBD1 (5 bases). The V gene's germline CDR1 is KGHSH and CDR2 LQKENI. CDR3 size: 15 residues. V lost 2 bases, J lost 3 bases, and 13 bases lay in between. Here the CDR3 DNA reads TGTGCCAGCTCACCAACCTGGGGGGTAGACACTGAAGCTTTCTTT. Translation gives CASSPTWGVDTEAFF. Full variable domain (missing parts from reference TRBV18 and TRBJ1-1): NAGVMQNPRHLVRRRGQEARLRCSPMKGHSHVYWYRQLPEEGLKFMVYLQKENIIDESGMPKERFSAEFPKEGPSILRIQQVVRGDSAAYFCASSPTWGVDTEAFFGQGTRLTVV.

Of note for this clone: One junction end does not reproduce the germline sequence, and a read error may be involved. The chain is built from TRBV27 and TRBJ2-1, with TRBD2 as a possible D gene (5 bases). Germline values: CDR1 MNHEY, CDR2 SMNVEV (reference sequence). The length of the CDR3 is 14 residues. The CDR3 sequence is CATSYEVGDNEQFF. CDR3 in DNA: TGTGCCACCAGTTATGAGGTCGGGGACAATGAGCAGTTCTTC.

This sequence joins TRBV5-6 and TRBJ2-7; TRBD2 is a possible D gene (5 bases). Trimming took 3 bases from V and 2 from J, leaving 12 bases between them. Germline values: CDR1 SGHDT, CDR2 YYEEEE. This CDR3 has 14 residues. In DNA, the CDR3 is TGTGCCAGCAGCTCGGGGATCAGCGCCTACGAGCAGTACTTC. This sequence encodes CASSSGISAYEQYF. Full variable domain (rest looked up from reference TRBV5-6 and TRBJ2-7): DAGVTQSPTHLIKTRGQQVTLRCSPKSGHDTVSWYQQALGQGPQFIFQYYEEEERQRGNFPDRFSGHQFPNYSSELNVNALLLGDSALYLCASSSGISAYEQYFGPGTRLTVT.

This clone was counted between two and nine times. The rearrangement joins TRBV6-5 to TRBJ2-3, with 8 bases fitting TRBD1. From germline, CDR1 is MNHEY and CDR2 SVGAGI. The length of the CDR3 is 14 residues. J was trimmed by 6 bases and V by 10 bases; bases with no gene match: 12. Here the CDR3 reads CATRSLTGADTQYF. CDR3 sequence (DNA): TGTGCCACTCGATCCTTGACAGGGGCGGATACGCAGTATTTT.

This clone was recorded a few times. The V gene is TRBV6-5, the J gene TRBJ2-1, with a possible D match to TRBD1 (6 bases). Germline CDR1 MNHEY, CDR2 SVGAGI. This CDR3 is 16 amino acids long. With 4 bases removed from V and 6 bases from J, the gap between germline ends came to 19 bases. The CDR3 DNA follows: TGTGCCAGCAGTTCGGCCAAACTGGGGGCGGTCAATGAGCAGTTCTTC. Residues: CASSSAKLGAVNEQFF.

The chain is built from TRBV5-5 and TRBJ2-7, with 7 positions matching TRBD1. The CDR3 has 15 amino acids. Per the germline V gene, CDR1 is SGHKS and CDR2 is YYEKEE (reference sequence). V lost 5 bases, J lost 2 bases, and 10 bases stayed unmatched. CDR3 nucleotides: TGTGCCAGCAGACTTACAGGGGAGCAGGCCTACGAGCAGTACTTC. Amino acid sequence: CASRLTGEQAYEQYF. The whole variable domain, filled in from reference TRBV5-5 and TRBJ2-7, reads DAGVTQSPTHLIKTRGQQVTLRCSPISGHKSVSWYQQVLGQGPQFIFQYYEKEERGRGNFPDRFSARQFPNYSSELNVNALLLGDSALYLCASRLTGEQAYEQYFGPGTRLTVT.

Of note for this clone: Other DNA sequences in this specimen translate into the identical CDR3. The rearrangement uses TRBV28 and TRBJ1-5, with a tentative D call TRBD1 (6 bases). In germline, CDR1 is MDHEN, CDR2 SYDVKM. This CDR3 is built from 14 residues. The V gene lost 3 bases and the J gene lost 1 base, with 7 bases spanning the gap. CDR3 region: CASSLTGSNQPQHF. As DNA, the CDR3 is TGTGCCAGCAGTTTGACAGGCAGCAATCAGCCCCAGCATTTT.

The chain has TRBV4-3 and TRBJ2-1; TRBD2 is a possible D gene (6 bases). CDR3 length: 16 residues. Per the germline V gene, CDR1 is LGHNA and CDR2 is YSLEER. The V end was cut by 4 bases, the J end by 0 bases, with 13 bases between. The CDR3 loop reads CASSLIRGSSYNEQFF. In nucleotides, the CDR3 is TGCGCCAGCAGCCTAATCCGGGGGAGCTCCTACAATGAGCAGTTCTTC.

This sequence joins TRBV28 and TRBJ1-2; D is unclear. CDR1 and CDR2 (germline): MDHEN, SYDVKM. The ends were cut back, 6 bases at V and 2 bases at J, with 13 bases in the middle. There are 14 residues in the CDR3. CDR3 coding DNA: TGTGCCAGCAGCCGTCGGGGATCAAACTATGGCTACACCTTC. It encodes CASSRRGSNYGYTF.